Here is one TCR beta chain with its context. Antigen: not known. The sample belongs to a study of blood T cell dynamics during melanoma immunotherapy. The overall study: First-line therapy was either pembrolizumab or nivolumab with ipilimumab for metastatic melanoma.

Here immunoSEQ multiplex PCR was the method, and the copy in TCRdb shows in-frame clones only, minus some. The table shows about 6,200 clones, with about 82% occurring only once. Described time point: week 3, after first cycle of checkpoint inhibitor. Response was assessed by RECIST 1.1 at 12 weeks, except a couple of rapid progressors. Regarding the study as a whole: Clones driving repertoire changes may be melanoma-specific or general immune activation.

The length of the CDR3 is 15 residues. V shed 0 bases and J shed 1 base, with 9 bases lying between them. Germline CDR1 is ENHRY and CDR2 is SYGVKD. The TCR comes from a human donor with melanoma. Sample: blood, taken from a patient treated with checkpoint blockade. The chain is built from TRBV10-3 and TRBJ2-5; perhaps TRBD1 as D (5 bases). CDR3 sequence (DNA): TGTGCCATCAGTGAGTCGGACACTTCCCAAGAGACCCAGTACTTC. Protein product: CAISESDTSQETQYF.